The 31 T cell receptor beta chains below were found in one sample sequenced in a study of blood T cell repertoires in COVID-19 (dated by TCRdb to between 2020 and 2021). The library relied on the immunoSEQ multiplex PCR assay. The source is immuneACCESS, and TCRdb retained only in-frame sequences with V and J called. Part of the clones is not carried over; for the studies checked, unresolved V genes explain less than half of this, and the remainder is unexplained. The sample profile shows some 240,000 clones; around 87% of them were found once. Under 2.5% of the sample lies in the top ten. Sequenced input: peripheral blood. The receptors shown here come from a woman aged 55-69 years with COVID-19, enrolled during active disease.

The rearrangement links TRBV5-6 to TRBJ1-4; D not resolved. The CDR3 covers 15 residues. Germline CDR1 reads SGHDT; CDR2 reads YYEEEE. V lost 0 bases and J lost 7, with 13 bases in between. The DNA of the CDR3 is TGTGCCAGCAGCTTGGCCGCAGAACCCCTTGAAAAACTGTTTTTT. Amino acids: CASSLAAEPLEKLFF.

The gene calls are TRBV10-3 and TRBJ2-7; D might be TRBD1 (6 bases). V was cut by 4 bases and J by 3 bases, with 7 bases left in between. The CDR3 runs to 12 residues. Germline V gene lookup returns CDR1 ENHRY and CDR2 SYGVKD. CDR3 protein: CAISADSYEQYF. DNA for the CDR3: TGTGCCATCAGTGCGGACAGCTACGAGCAGTACTTC.

The chain links TRBV4-1 to TRBJ1-2; possibly TRBD1 for D (5 bases). Germline V gene data show CDR1 as MGHRA and CDR2 as YSYEKL. This CDR3 is 16 amino acids long. The V gene lost 4 bases and the J gene lost 8 bases, with 23 bases spanning the gap. CDR3: CASSLGGGGMGGGYTF. CDR3 coding DNA: TGCGCCAGCAGCCTCGGGGGGGGAGGCATGGGTGGAGGCTACACCTTC.

This sequence joins TRBV19 and TRBJ1-2; possible D gene TRBD1, 6 bases. CDR1 is LNHDA and CDR2 is SQIVND in the germline V gene (reference sequence). The length of the CDR3 is 11 residues. Trimming removed 10 bases at V and 5 bases at J, with 11 bases between. Here the CDR3 reads CATTRGYGYTF. The CDR3 DNA is TGTGCCACAACGAGGGGGTATGGCTACACCTTC.

V and J are TRBV10-3 and TRBJ2-7, with 7 bases identical to TRBD1. Germline V gene lookup returns CDR1 ENHRY and CDR2 SYGVKD. The ends lost 10 bases at V and 3 bases at J; junction bases unmatched: 9. The CDR3 extends over 13 amino acids. This CDR3 reads CATSVQGDYEQYF. The CDR3 DNA sequence: TGTGCCACGTCCGTGCAGGGGGACTACGAGCAGTACTTC.

The chain is built from TRBV23-1 and TRBJ2-7; D is unclear. TRBV23-1 is an open reading frame whose function is uncertain. CDR3 length: 16 amino acids. The V end was cut by 10 bases, the J end by 2 bases, with 24 bases between. CDR3 DNA sequence: TGCGCCACCCCTTGCGGCCCCGCTGCCCCGACCTACGAGCAGTACTTC. It encodes CATPCGPAAPTYEQYF.

The V and J genes are TRBV29-1 and TRBJ2-5; D is uncertain. The germline gives CDR1 SQVTM, CDR2 ANQGSEA. This CDR3 is built from 10 residues. Trimming removed 7 bases from V and 5 bases from J, with 8 bases in between. DNA of the CDR3: TGCAGCGCCAGTCATGAGACCCAGTACTTC. It specifies CSASHETQYF.

As for this clone: Compared with germline, one end of the junction differs, possibly owing to a read error. This chain connects TRBV4-3 to TRBJ2-1; D is ambiguous. Per the germline V gene, CDR1 is LGHNA and CDR2 is YSLEER. This CDR3 has 13 residues. DNA of the CDR3: TGCGCCAGCAGCCAAGGACCGAAGGAGAATGTGATCTTC. This encodes CASSQGPKENVIF.

J is TRBJ1-1 and V is TRBV7-2; 7 bases match TRBD1. The V gene's germline CDR1 is SGHTA and CDR2 FQGNSA. The CDR3 totals 15 residues. Trimming removed 4 bases from V and 1 base from J; junction bases left unmatched: 6. Written as DNA, the CDR3 is TGTGCCAGCAGCTACACAGGGGTGTCGAACACTGAAGCTTTCTTT. Its translation is CASSYTGVSNTEAFF.

The V and J genes are TRBV3-1 (or the pseudogene TRBV3-2) and TRBJ1-5; 9 nucleotides agree with TRBD1. The trim removed 5 bases at V and 1 base at J, leaving 3 bases unmatched. The germline gives CDR1 LGHDT, CDR2 YNNKEL (reference sequence). This CDR3 is 15 amino acids long. In DNA, the CDR3 is TGTGCCAGCAGCGAGGGACAGGGAAGCAATCAGCCCCAGCATTTT. It yields the protein CASSEGQGSNQPQHF.

This clone is a singleton in its sample. J is TRBJ2-7 and V is TRBV7-5; the DNA was not used to check the table's D call, TRBD1. TRBV7-5 constitutes a pseudogene. The CDR3 sequence is 17 residues long. The CDR3 DNA is TGTGCCAGAAGCTTAGTATCGCAGGCCTCCCCGTGGTACGAGCAGTACTTC. It yields the protein CARSLVSQASPWYEQYF.

The rearrangement links TRBV19 to TRBJ1-1; a weak D match, TRBD1 (6 bases). The germline V and J ends were trimmed by 9 bases and 4 bases, with 15 bases remaining between them. The length of the CDR3 is 13 residues. The V gene's germline CDR1 is LNHDA and CDR2 SQIVND (reference sequence). The CDR3 region is CASDRYRRTEAFF. CDR3 coding DNA: TGTGCCAGCGACAGGTATCGTCGCACTGAAGCTTTCTTT.

This rearrangement joins TRBV9 to TRBJ1-2; 8 nucleotides match TRBD1. The CDR3 has 15 residues. CDR1 is SGDLS, CDR2 YYNGEE, per germline. Unmatched junction bases numbered 9, after V lost 0 bases and J lost 8 bases. CDR3 amino acids: CASSVGVGQGQGYTF. Here the CDR3 DNA reads TGTGCCAGCAGCGTAGGGGTTGGACAGGGTCAGGGCTACACCTTC. The variable domain in full, completed from reference TRBV9 and TRBJ1-2, reads DSGVTQTPKHLITATGQRVTLRCSPRSGDLSVYWYQQSLDQGLQFLIQYYNGEERAKGNILERFSAQQFPDLHSELNLSSLELGDSALYFCASSVGVGQGQGYTFGSGTRLTVV.

The chain combines TRBV5-4 with TRBJ1-2, with D tentatively TRBD1 (6 bases). V dropped 3 bases and J dropped 8 bases, with 23 bases sitting between them. CDR1 and CDR2 from the germline V gene are SGHNT and YYREEE (reference sequence). This CDR3 region has 16 residues. The CDR3 nucleotides read TGTGCCAGCAGCTCGATAGGACAGTCCCGGATCCAAGGCTACACCTTC. Residues: CASSSIGQSRIQGYTF. Drawing the rest from reference TRBV5-4 and TRBJ1-2, the complete variable domain is ETGVTQSPTHLIKTRGQQVTLRCSSQSGHNTVSWYQQALGQGPQFIFQYYREEENGRGNFPPRFSGLQFPNYSSELNVNALELDDSALYLCASSSIGQSRIQGYTFGSGTRLTVV.

The chain combines TRBV18 with TRBJ1-6; possible D gene TRBD1, 6 bases. V gave up 2 bases and J gave up 9 bases, with 14 bases separating them. This CDR3 has 15 amino acids. CDR1 and CDR2 (germline): KGHSH, LQKENI. The CDR3: CASSPETGNPSPLHF. CDR3 coding DNA: TGTGCCAGCTCACCAGAGACAGGAAATCCTTCACCCCTCCACTTT.

The table lists this clone with a count of one. The chain has TRBV4-3 and TRBJ1-5; no reliable D call. Germline assignment: CDR1 LGHNA and CDR2 YSLEER. V was cut by 0 bases and J by 4 bases, with 4 bases left in between. The CDR3 is 13 residues long. In DNA form, the CDR3 reads TGCGCCAGCAGCCAAGAAACTAATCAGCCCCAGCATTTT. Protein: CASSQETNQPQHF.

The chain couples TRBV19 to TRBJ1-1; D possibly corresponds to TRBD1 (6 bases). Trimming left V 1 base short and J 1 base short, with 7 bases between. This CDR3 has 14 amino acids. Germline assignment: CDR1 LNHDA and CDR2 SQIVND (reference sequence). For the CDR3, the DNA is TGTGCCAGTAGTATAGGGACAGCGAACACTGAAGCTTTCTTT. As protein: CASSIGTANTEAFF.

The chain couples TRBV2 to TRBJ1-2; a weak D match, TRBD1 (5 bases). CDR3 size: 14 residues. CDR1 and CDR2 from the germline V gene are SNHLY and FYNNEI. The ends were cut back, 6 bases at V and 3 bases at J, with 14 bases in the middle. The chain's CDR3 is CASSQPPGDYGYTF. The CDR3 DNA follows: TGTGCCAGCAGCCAGCCCCCGGGGGACTATGGCTACACCTTC.

The rearrangement joins TRBV18 to TRBJ1-2, with D tentatively TRBD1 (5 bases). Looked up from germline, CDR1 is KGHSH and CDR2 is LQKENI. The CDR3 sequence is 15 residues long. The V end was cut by 4 bases, the J end by 7 bases, with 19 bases between. CDR3 protein: CASSRQRQGSSGYTF. CDR3 DNA sequence: TGTGCCAGCTCACGGCAGAGGCAGGGATCATCTGGCTACACCTTC.

This clone was detected once. The J gene is TRBJ1-2, the V gene TRBV3-1 (or the pseudogene TRBV3-2); TRBD1 matches at 7 bases. V shed 7 bases, J shed 5 bases, and the junction held 13 bases outside the gene matches. CDR1 LGHDT and CDR2 YNNKEL come from the germline V gene (reference sequence). The CDR3 contains 15 residues. DNA of the CDR3: TGTGCCAGCACCCCTATCCTGACAGGGCCATATGGCTACACCTTC. It encodes CASTPILTGPYGYTF.

V gene TRBV3-1 (or the pseudogene TRBV3-2) combines with J gene TRBJ1-5, with a tentative D call TRBD1 (5 bases). Trimming removed 3 bases at V and 4 bases at J, with 10 bases between. This CDR3 contains 14 residues. CDR1 is LGHDT and CDR2 is YNNKEL in the germline V gene (reference sequence). CDR3 bases: TGTGCCAGCAGCCACCAGGGAAAAAATCAGCCCCAGCATTTT. Protein sequence: CASSHQGKNQPQHF.

This clone appeared once. The chain combines TRBV19 with TRBJ1-3; D is unresolved. The V gene's germline CDR1 is LNHDA and CDR2 SQIVND (reference sequence). V gave up 6 bases and J gave up 0 bases, with 12 bases separating them. The CDR3 spans 15 residues. CDR3 sequence reads: CASSPHGPSGNTIYF. The CDR3 bases are TGTGCCAGTAGCCCTCATGGCCCCTCTGGAAACACCATATATTTT.

This clone was seen only once. The V call is TRBV7-2, the J call TRBJ2-7; D gene ambiguous. Trimming pared 5 bases from V and 3 bases from J, leaving 8 bases between. The CDR3 extends over 12 amino acids. In germline, CDR1 is SGHTA, CDR2 FQGNSA. The CDR3 region has the DNA TGTGCCAGCAGCCCCGGGTACTACGAGCAGTACTTC. It yields the protein CASSPGYYEQYF.

The rearrangement uses TRBV10-3 and TRBJ1-6; 9 positions match TRBD1. The CDR3 loop spans 18 amino acids. Germline V CDR1 and CDR2: ENHRY, SYGVKD. Unmatched junction bases numbered 14, after V lost 1 base and J lost 10 bases. The CDR3 bases are TGTGCCATCAGTGAGTTTCGGGACAGGGTATCAACAGAATCACCCCTCCACTTT. This translates into CAISEFRDRVSTESPLHF.

This chain links TRBV13 with TRBJ1-5; a weak D match, TRBD1 (5 bases). Per germline, CDR1 PRHDT and CDR2 FYEKMQ (reference sequence). This CDR3 is 14 amino acids long. Trimming took off 3 bases at V and 6 bases at J, with 12 bases between the two ends. Here the CDR3 reads CASSFRGSGQPQHF. The CDR3 DNA reads as TGTGCCAGCAGCTTTCGGGGGTCGGGTCAGCCCCAGCATTTT.

The chain is built from TRBV10-3 and TRBJ1-1; 9 bases are a match to TRBD1. The germline gives CDR1 ENHRY, CDR2 SYGVKD. With V trimmed by 6 bases and J by 3 bases, 8 bases remained unmatched. The CDR3 has 15 residues. The CDR3 nucleotides are TGTGCCATCAGACGAACAGGGGGCGGGGACACTGAAGCTTTCTTT. This gives the protein CAIRRTGGGDTEAFF.

V and J are TRBV19 and TRBJ1-2; perhaps TRBD1 as D (5 bases). V was cut by 7 bases and J by 3 bases, with 18 bases left in between. This CDR3 is 15 amino acids long. Germline lookup yields CDR1 LNHDA and CDR2 SQIVND (reference sequence). This CDR3 reads CASTMADREDYGYTF. The CDR3 DNA follows: TGTGCCAGTACTATGGCCGACAGAGAGGACTATGGCTACACCTTC. The full variable domain, rest sourced from reference TRBV19 and TRBJ1-2, is DGGITQSPKYLFRKEGQNVTLSCEQNLNHDAMYWYRQDPGQGLRLIYYSQIVNDFQKGDIAEGYSVSREKKESFPLTVTSAQKNPTAFYLCASTMADREDYGYTFGSGTRLTVV.

V is TRBV4-2 and J is TRBJ1-1; maybe TRBD1 (5 bases). V was trimmed by 4 bases and J by 3 bases, leaving 15 bases between them. The CDR3 is 15 residues long. Germline lookup yields CDR1 LGHNA and CDR2 YNFKEQ. The CDR3: CASSPGIGADTEAFF. The CDR3 DNA follows: TGTGCCAGCAGCCCCGGTATTGGGGCGGACACTGAAGCTTTCTTT.

The chain couples TRBV29-1 to TRBJ1-4; the D is unclear. This CDR3 comprises 12 residues. V lost 3 bases and J lost 3, with 5 bases in between. The V gene's germline CDR1 is SQVTM and CDR2 ANQGSEA. The CDR3 DNA reads TGCAGCGTTGAGACTTCTAATGAAAAACTGTTTTTT. Its translation is CSVETSNEKLFF.

The chain links TRBV6-6 to TRBJ1-1; 12 positions match TRBD1. The CDR3 has 13 residues. V shed 6 bases and J 4 bases; nucleotides not matched to a gene: 0. Per the germline V gene, CDR1 is MNHNY and CDR2 is SVGAGI (reference sequence). Here the CDR3 DNA reads TGTGCCAGCAGGGGACAGGGGGCCACTGAAGCTTTCTTT. This gives the protein CASRGQGATEAFF.

The chain employs TRBV28 and TRBJ1-1, with D tentatively TRBD1 (5 bases). V shed 8 bases and J shed 5 bases, with 24 bases lying between them. Germline V gene lookup returns CDR1 MDHEN and CDR2 SYDVKM. CDR3 size: 16 residues. The DNA of the CDR3 is TGTGCCAGCTACCCCGTGATGGGGGGGGTTAGGACTGAAGCTTTCTTT. Translation gives CASYPVMGGVRTEAFF. The variable domain in full, with the rest retrieved from reference TRBV28 and TRBJ1-1, is DVKVTQSSRYLVKRTGEKVFLECVQDMDHENMFWYRQDPGLGLRLIYFSYDVKMKEKGDIPEGYSVSREKKERFSLILESASTNQTSMYLCASYPVMGGVRTEAFFGQGTRLTVV.